The clone carrying this T cell receptor (beta chain) was seen repeatedly, ten times or more. Ophthalmopathy patients all had a Clinical Activity Score of at least 3, a NOSPECS grade of at least 4 and disease under 3 months old. Authors of the study amplified TCR beta CDR3 regions from RNA transcripts. The HTBI primer set served for first-round RT-PCR of the TCR CDR3. TCRdb redid the calling of the multiplex PCR reads with MiXCR, one entry per CDR3 protein. This sample has hundreds of thousands of distinct CDR3 sequences, with 14% to 15% found just once. This specimen comes from a study of T cells in Graves' hyperthyroidism and ophthalmopathy. CDR3 length: 13 residues. The V gene's germline CDR1 is WSHSY and CDR2 SAAADI. The ends were cut back, 6 bases at V and 6 bases at J, with 12 bases in the middle.

The chain recombines TRBV10-2 with TRBJ1-5; tentatively, D is TRBD1 (6 bases). The sample consisted of blood. The receptor's source is a young man with Graves' ophthalmopathy. CDR3 residues: CASRGDRSQPQHF. The CDR3 DNA follows: TGCGCCAGCAGAGGAGACAGGAGTCAGCCCCAGCATTTT.